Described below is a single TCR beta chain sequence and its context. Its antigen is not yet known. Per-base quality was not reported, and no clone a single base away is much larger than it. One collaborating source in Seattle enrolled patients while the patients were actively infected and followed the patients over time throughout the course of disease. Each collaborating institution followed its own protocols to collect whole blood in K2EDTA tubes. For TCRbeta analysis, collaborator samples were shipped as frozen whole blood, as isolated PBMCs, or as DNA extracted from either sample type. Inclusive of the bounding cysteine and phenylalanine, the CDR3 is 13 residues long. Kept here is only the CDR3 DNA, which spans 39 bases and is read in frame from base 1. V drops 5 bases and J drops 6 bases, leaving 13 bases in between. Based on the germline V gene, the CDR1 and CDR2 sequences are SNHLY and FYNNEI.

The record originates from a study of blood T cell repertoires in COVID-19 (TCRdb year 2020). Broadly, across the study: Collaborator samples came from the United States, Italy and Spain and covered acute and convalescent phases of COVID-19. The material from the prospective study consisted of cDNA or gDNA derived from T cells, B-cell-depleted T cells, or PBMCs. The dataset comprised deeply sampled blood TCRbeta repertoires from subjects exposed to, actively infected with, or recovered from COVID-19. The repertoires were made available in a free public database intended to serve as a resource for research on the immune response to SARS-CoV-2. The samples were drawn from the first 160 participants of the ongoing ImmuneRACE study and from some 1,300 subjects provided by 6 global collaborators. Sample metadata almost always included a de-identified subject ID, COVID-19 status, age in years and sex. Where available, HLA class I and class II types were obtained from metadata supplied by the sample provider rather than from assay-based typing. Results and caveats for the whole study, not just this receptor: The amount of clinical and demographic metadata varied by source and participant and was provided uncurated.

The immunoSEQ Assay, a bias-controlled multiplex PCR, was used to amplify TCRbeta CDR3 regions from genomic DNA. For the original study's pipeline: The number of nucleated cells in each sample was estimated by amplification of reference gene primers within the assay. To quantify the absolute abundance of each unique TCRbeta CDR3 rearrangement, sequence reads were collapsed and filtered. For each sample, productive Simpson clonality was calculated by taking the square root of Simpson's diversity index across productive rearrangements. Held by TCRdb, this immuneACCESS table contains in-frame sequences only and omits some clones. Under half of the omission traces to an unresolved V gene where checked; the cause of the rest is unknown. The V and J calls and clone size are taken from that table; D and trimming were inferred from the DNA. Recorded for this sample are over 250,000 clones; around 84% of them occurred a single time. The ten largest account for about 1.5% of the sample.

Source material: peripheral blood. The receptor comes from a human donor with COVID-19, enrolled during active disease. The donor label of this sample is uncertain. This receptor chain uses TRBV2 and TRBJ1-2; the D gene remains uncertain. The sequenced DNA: TGTGCCAGCAGTCGGGAAAGGCGAAATGGCTACACCTTC. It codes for CASSRERRNGYTF.